The 5 T cell receptor beta chains below all came from one sample that was sequenced in a study of shared clonotypes between healthy human individuals. Sequencing used immunoSEQ multiplex PCR; TCRdb keeps in-frame clones, though not all of them. This sample has over 950,000 clones, with 70% to 85% found just once. Sequencing was done on a sample of memory CD4+ T cells from PBMCs. Subset specified: CD45RA-negative fraction. The receptors were gathered from a young man in good health. Some clones in this sample may be carry-over from other donors' samples.

The genes are TRBV5-1 and TRBJ2-2; 7 bases are shared with TRBD2. V lost 4 bases and J lost 0; bases outside the gene matches: 9. The CDR3 totals 17 residues. CDR1 is SGHRS and CDR2 is YFSETQ in the germline V gene. The CDR3 coding sequence is TGCGCCAGCAGCAGAACTTTAGCGGGTCCGAACACCGGGGAGCTGTTTTTT. The encoded protein is CASSRTLAGPNTGELFF.

The chain carries TRBV5-4 and TRBJ2-1; D might be TRBD1 (6 bases). Germline lookup yields CDR1 SGHNT and CDR2 YYREEE (reference sequence). CDR3 length: 13 residues. Trimming removed 3 bases from V and 9 bases from J, with 13 bases in between. CDR3 nucleotide sequence: TGTGCCAGCAGCTCCGCCACAGGGCGTGAGCAGTTCTTC. It yields the protein CASSSATGREQFF. The complete variable domain, with remaining parts taken from reference TRBV5-4 and TRBJ2-1, reads ETGVTQSPTHLIKTRGQQVTLRCSSQSGHNTVSWYQQALGQGPQFIFQYYREEENGRGNFPPRFSGLQFPNYSSELNVNALELDDSALYLCASSSATGREQFFGPGTRLTVL.

This clone showed up just once. Within the sample, other DNA sequences also encode this same CDR3. The chain recombines TRBV29-1 with TRBJ1-6, with TRBD1 matching over 9 bases. The CDR3 extends over 13 amino acids. V lost 5 bases, J lost 5 bases, and 1 base stayed unmatched. Germline V CDR1 and CDR2: SQVTM, ANQGSEA. The CDR3 DNA sequence: TGCAGCGTTCGACAGGGGGATAATTCACCCCTCCACTTT. This codes for CSVRQGDNSPLHF.

The genes are TRBV6-5 and TRBJ2-7; TRBD2 might be the D (7 bases). Germline V lookup: CDR1 MNHEY, CDR2 SVGAGI. Trimming stripped 8 bases from V and 2 bases from J, with 16 bases between. This CDR3 is 14 amino acids long. The CDR3 loop reads CASRPSGQTYEQYF. The CDR3 DNA follows: TGTGCCAGCCGCCCTAGCGGACAGACCTACGAGCAGTACTTC.

This clone turned up a few times. The J gene is TRBJ2-2, the V gene TRBV5-1; 13 bases agree with TRBD2. The V gene's germline CDR1 is SGHRS and CDR2 YFSETQ. The CDR3 is made up of 16 amino acids. J lost 4 bases, V lost 4 bases, and 4 bases had no gene match. Here the CDR3 reads CASSPWTSGSTGELFF. As DNA, the CDR3 is TGCGCCAGCAGCCCTTGGACTAGCGGGAGCACCGGGGAGCTGTTTTTT.